These T cell receptor beta chains were read from a single sample in a study of blood T cell repertoires in COVID-19. The protocol was immunoSEQ multiplex PCR, while the TCRdb copy is restricted to in-frame clones and leaves out a portion. This sample has around 260,000 clones, with about 91% found just once. The sample consisted of peripheral blood. Source of these receptors: a person in their late teens or twenties with COVID-19, enrolled during active disease. Both conserved end residues are part of each CDR3.

v_gene	j_gene	CDR3aa
TRBV7-2	TRBJ1-2	CASSFGKQGGYGYTF
TRBV30	TRBJ2-5	CAWSTWGGETQYF
TRBV7-2	TRBJ2-7	CASSSSSLAWYEQYF
TRBV5-1	TRBJ2-3	CASSLDSGLSTDTQYF
TRBV19	TRBJ1-2	CASSLAQVQTF
TRBV18	TRBJ1-1	CASSPGVNTEAFF
TRBV28	TRBJ2-7	CASSFGLAGGLEQYF
TRBV29-1	TRBJ2-5	CSVEGRTSGSKTQYF
TRBV29-1	TRBJ2-3	CSVETSGRIDTQYF
TRBV24-1	TRBJ2-5	CATSGAGTSGSQETQYF
TRBV5-1	TRBJ2-7	CASSFLSGRGTYEQYF
TRBV5-8	TRBJ1-5	CASSSTGENQPQHF
TRBV20-1	TRBJ1-4	CSASQGRTNEKLFF
TRBV19	TRBJ1-2	CASTPGTGYTNYGYTF
TRBV4-3	TRBJ2-1	CASSYNWAGGLDEQFF
TRBV28	TRBJ2-1	CASSLRGSYNEQFF
TRBV9	TRBJ2-3	CASSVGGSAADTQYF
TRBV19	TRBJ2-7	CASKERGRPEQYF
TRBV9	TRBJ1-3	CASSVAQGNTIYF
TRBV11-2	TRBJ1-3	CASSTQGQFVGNTIYF
TRBV7-2	TRBJ2-3	CASSSGISNADTQYF
TRBV6-5	TRBJ1-2	CASSYTPTGFYGYTF
TRBV7-8	TRBJ1-1	CASRPSRDSEAFF
TRBV23-1	TRBJ1-1	CASSQLTGLNTEAFF
TRBV7-9	TRBJ2-7	CASQEQGLTSYEQYF
TRBV4-2	TRBJ1-1	CASSQDRSDMALTFF
TRBV5-1	TRBJ2-3	CASTGGQGSSDTQYF
TRBV7-9	TRBJ2-3	CASSLPKRLAGSMHTQYF
TRBV5-4	TRBJ2-2	CASSLGLAGGDTGELFF